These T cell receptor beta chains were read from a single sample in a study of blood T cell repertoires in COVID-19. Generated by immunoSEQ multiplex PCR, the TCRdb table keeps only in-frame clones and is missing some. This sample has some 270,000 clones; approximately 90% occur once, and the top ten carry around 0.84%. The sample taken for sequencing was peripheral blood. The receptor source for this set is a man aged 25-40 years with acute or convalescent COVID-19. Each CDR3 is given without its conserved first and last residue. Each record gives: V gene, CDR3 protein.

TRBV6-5 ASSYSISGEQF
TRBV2 ASSGERANTGELF
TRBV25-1 ASSEILAGDLRPQY
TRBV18 ASSPDQGGSGYT
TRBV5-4 ASSLQRLNTDTQY
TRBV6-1 ASSERGSLGETQY
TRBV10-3 AIGRDRDYGYT
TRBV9 ASTQWGETNEKLF
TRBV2 ASIKTTWGEQY
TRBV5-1 ASSPRGDTQY
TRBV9 ASSYGRGTYNEQF
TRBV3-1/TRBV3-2 ASSQASAGGNSPLH
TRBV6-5 ASSLDRTRKYGYT
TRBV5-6 ASSPGTELGRLEQY
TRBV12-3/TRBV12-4 ASSLSIYGYT
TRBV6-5 ASSYSMEGIGYT
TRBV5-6 ASSFSGAPEAF
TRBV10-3 AISDPSRAKNIQY
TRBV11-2 ASSSDLSVWVGVATQY
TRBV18 ASSLTGTGIDGYT
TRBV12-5 ASGRGQNTEAF